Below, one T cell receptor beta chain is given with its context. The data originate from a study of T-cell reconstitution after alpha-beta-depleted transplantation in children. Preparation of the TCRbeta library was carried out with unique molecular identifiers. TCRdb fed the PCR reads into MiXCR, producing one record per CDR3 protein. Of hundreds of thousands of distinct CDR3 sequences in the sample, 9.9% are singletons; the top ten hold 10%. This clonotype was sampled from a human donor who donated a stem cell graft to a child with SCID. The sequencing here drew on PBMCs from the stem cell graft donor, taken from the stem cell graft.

This CDR3 is CSARDWQALGETQYF. The CDR3 nucleotides are TGCAGTGCTAGAGATTGGCAGGCCTTAGGGGAGACCCAGTACTTC. The rearrangement uses TRBV20-1 and TRBJ2-5; D remains ambiguous. Trimming left V 0 bases short and J 5 bases short, with 16 bases between. The germline CDR1 and CDR2 sequences are DFQATT and SNEGSKA (reference sequence). This CDR3 comprises 15 residues.